This TCR beta chain was sequenced in a study of CD8 T cells in Susac syndrome. Reverse transcription of about 0.5 to 1 ug RNA used random hexamers. TCRdb called the immunoSEQ multiplex PCR reads again in MiXCR, with one record for every CDR3 protein. Found here are hundreds of thousands of distinct CDR3 sequences, 85% of them singletons; the top ten hold approximately 0.11%. The sample holds one count of this clonotype. Germline CDR1 GTSNPN, CDR2 SVGIG (reference sequence). Between the trimmed V and J ends, which lost 6 bases and 6 bases, there was a span of 9 bases. CDR3 length: 11 residues. CD8+ and CD4+ T cells taken from blood had their TCR beta sequenced. In contrast to the negatively isolated CD8+ and CD4+ T cells, TEMRA cells were FACS-enriched.

The sequence came from a human donor with multiple sclerosis. The chain combines TRBV30 with TRBJ2-1; D is uncertain. The sample taken for sequencing was CD8+ T cells from PBMCs. CDR3: CACGPGNEQFF. CDR3 in DNA: TGTGCCTGCGGGCCCGGCAATGAGCAGTTCTTC.